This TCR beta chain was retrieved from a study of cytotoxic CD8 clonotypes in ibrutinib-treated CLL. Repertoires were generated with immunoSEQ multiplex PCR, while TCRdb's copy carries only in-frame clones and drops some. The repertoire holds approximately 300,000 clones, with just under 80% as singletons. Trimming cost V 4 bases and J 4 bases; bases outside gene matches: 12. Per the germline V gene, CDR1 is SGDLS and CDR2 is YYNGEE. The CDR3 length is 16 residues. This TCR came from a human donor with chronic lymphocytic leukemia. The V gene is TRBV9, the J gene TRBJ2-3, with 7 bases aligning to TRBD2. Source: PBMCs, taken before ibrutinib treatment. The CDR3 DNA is TGTGCCAGCAGCCCCGGGGGGATAGGGTTGGCAGATACGCAGTATTTT. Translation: CASSPGGIGLADTQYF.